This T cell receptor beta chain was sequenced for a study of blood T cells in healthy people across ages. Study-level information: Capture by template switching was about one barcoded beta molecule per two T cells.

Findings and caveats of the study: A conclusive naive versus antigen-experienced comparison was prevented by the unsorted PBMCs.

The CDR3 sequence is 15 residues long. Trimming took 2 bases from V and 3 from J, leaving 17 bases between them. Germline-derived CDR1 and CDR2 are DFQATT and SNEGSKA (reference sequence). This clonotype has just a few counts. Its antigen is undetermined. A second PCR, run for roughly 7 to 11 cycles, used a sample-barcoded 5' primer plus a J-beta primer mix. A 12-random-nucleotide template-switch adaptor tagged each cDNA molecule. TCRdb redid the calling of the 5' RACE reads with MiXCR, one entry per CDR3 protein. The table lists 600,000 to 850,000 distinct CDR3 sequences, roughly 44% of them singletons.

The receptor was isolated from a woman aged 55-69 years in good health. V usage is TRBV20-1 and J usage is TRBJ2-7, with a possible D match to TRBD1 (5 bases). The sequenced sample consisted of blood. CDR3 sequence: CSARKLQGWGYEQYF. The CDR3 region has the DNA TGCAGTGCTAGAAAATTGCAGGGATGGGGCTACGAGCAGTACTTC.